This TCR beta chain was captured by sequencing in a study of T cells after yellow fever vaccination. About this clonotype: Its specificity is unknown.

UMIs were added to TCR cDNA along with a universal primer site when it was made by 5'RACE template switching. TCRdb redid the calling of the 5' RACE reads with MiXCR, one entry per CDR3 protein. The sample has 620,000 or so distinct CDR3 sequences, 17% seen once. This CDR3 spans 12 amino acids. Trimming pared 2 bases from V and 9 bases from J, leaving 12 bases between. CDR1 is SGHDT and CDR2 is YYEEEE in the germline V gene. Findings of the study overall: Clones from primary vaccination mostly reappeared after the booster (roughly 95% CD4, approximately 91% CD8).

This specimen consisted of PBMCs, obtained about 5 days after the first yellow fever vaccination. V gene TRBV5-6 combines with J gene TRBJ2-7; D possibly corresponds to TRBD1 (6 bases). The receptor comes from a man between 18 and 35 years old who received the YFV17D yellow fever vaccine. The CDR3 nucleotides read TGTGCCAGCAGCTTAAGGGCAGGGGTGCAGTACGTC. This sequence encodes CASSLRAGVQYV.